Listed below are T cell receptor beta chains from one sample, sequenced in a study of OX40 agonist ivuxolimab in advanced cancers. Using immunoSEQ multiplex PCR, the repertoire was profiled, and TCRdb retains in-frame clones only, with some absent. The table records around 140,000 clones, about nine tenths of them present only once. The specimen comprised CD4+ or CD8+ T cells sorted from blood, sampled in a trial of the OX40 agonist ivuxolimab. Every receptor here comes from an adult with an advanced solid tumor such as melanoma, head and neck, liver or kidney cancer. The CDR3 runs from the conserved cysteine through the conserved F or W. The order of the fields is V gene, D gene, J gene, CDR3 protein. D genes are given only for firm matches.

>TRBV6-1|.|TRBJ1-5
CASSPQGGRNQPQHF
>TRBV2|.|TRBJ1-3
CASSVELRPGNTIYF
>TRBV7-6|.|TRBJ2-7
CASSFHDSYEQYF
>TRBV6-5|TRBD2|TRBJ2-2
CASSYGRAGAGELFF
>TRBV28|.|TRBJ2-7
CASRLDRGAYEQYF
>TRBV18|TRBD2|TRBJ2-1
CASSSLAGGDEQFF
>TRBV19|TRBD1|TRBJ1-2
CASSRQGPRDYGYTF
>TRBV7-9|.|TRBJ2-5
CASSLAETQYF
>TRBV27|.|TRBJ1-4
CASGRIEGEKLFF
>TRBV10-3|.|TRBJ1-6
CAISGGPNSPLHF
>TRBV7-6|.|TRBJ2-1
CATLRDSADQSIYNEQFF
>TRBV29-1|.|TRBJ2-6
CSVSTSGANVLTF
>TRBV30|TRBD1|TRBJ2-7
CAWYSDRPGYEQYF
>TRBV5-1|.|TRBJ2-7
CASSRTGTYEQYF
>TRBV28|.|TRBJ1-1
CASTLATLNTEAFF
>TRBV9|.|TRBJ2-1
CASSVAGYGNEQFF
>TRBV9|.|TRBJ2-1
CASSVGGGGPRDEQFF
>TRBV18|TRBD1|TRBJ2-5
CASSRDRVSLQETQYF
>TRBV2|.|TRBJ2-2
CASSFSPGSAAGELFF
>TRBV6-1|TRBD1|TRBJ2-7
CASTQGQGAGEQYF
>TRBV6-5|TRBD2|TRBJ2-5
CASSYLASGSEETQYF
>TRBV14|.|TRBJ2-3
CASSQRDHAGTDTQYF
>TRBV5-6|.|TRBJ1-1
CASLGQGWPEAFF
>TRBV7-9|.|TRBJ2-5
CASSLGLQETQYF
>TRBV21-1|.|TRBJ2-7
CASLRTGTYEQYF
>TRBV19|TRBD2|TRBJ2-7
CASSTTSGRYEQYF
>TRBV10-2|.|TRBJ1-1
CASSQQGRTEAFF
>TRBV7-3|.|TRBJ1-5
CASTGLGGTGNQPQHF
>TRBV6-6|.|TRBJ1-3
CASSTTLSSGNTIYF
>TRBV28|.|TRBJ1-1
CASSLVVTEAFF
>TRBV27|.|TRBJ2-2
CASTRQHLGELFF
>TRBV6-6|.|TRBJ1-2
CASGRQAANYGYTF
>TRBV5-1|TRBD1|TRBJ2-1
CASSLDRGEGEQFF
>TRBV7-8|.|TRBJ2-7
CASSLRTGSYEQYF
>TRBV2|.|TRBJ2-7
CATNTNREPGPEQYF
>TRBV14|.|TRBJ1-3
CASSRKDSTVSGNTIYF
>TRBV18|TRBD1|TRBJ1-4
CASSPPGQGGEKLFF
>TRBV6-5|TRBD2|TRBJ2-7
CASSYSLAGTYEQYF
>TRBV28|.|TRBJ1-5
CASSKSGWSNQPQHF
>TRBV18|.|TRBJ2-7
CASSQEYEQYF
>TRBV9|.|TRBJ2-7
CASSVGSTENYEQYF